A single sample gave rise to the 20 T cell receptor beta chains below, sequenced in a study of T cell responses to AZD1222 COVID-19 vaccine. Clones were read by immunoSEQ multiplex PCR, and TCRdb kept only the in-frame ones, dropping some. The sample lists around 160,000 clones; around 86% were seen once. Material: peripheral blood, obtained on day 0 of MenACWY control vaccination. These receptors were obtained from an adult in good health.

The V call is TRBV10-3, the J call TRBJ2-3, with TRBD1 matching 9 bases. The germline V gene encodes CDR1 ENHRY and CDR2 SYGVKD. The CDR3 consists of 16 residues. Trimming cost V 3 bases and J 5 bases; bases outside gene matches: 9. The CDR3 reads CAISDRQGGRVDTQYF. CDR3 sequence (DNA): TGTGCCATCAGTGATCGACAGGGGGGACGAGTAGATACGCAGTATTTT.

Here the CDR3 DNA reads TGCAGTGCTAGTGCATGGGGACAGGGAAGAAACAATGAGCAGTTCTTC. Its protein is CSASAWGQGRNNEQFF. The chain links TRBV20-1 to TRBJ2-1; TRBD1 agrees at 9 bases. CDR1 and CDR2 from the germline V gene are DFQATT and SNEGSKA (reference sequence). The J segment lost 5 bases and the V segment lost 3 bases, leaving 11 bases of the junction unmatched. The CDR3 is 16 amino acids.

The rearrangement links TRBV5-4 to TRBJ2-6; D unresolved. Trimming removed 4 bases from V and 4 bases from J, with 12 bases in between. Germline values: CDR1 SGHNT, CDR2 YYREEE (reference sequence). CDR3 length equals 15 residues. CDR3 coding DNA: TGTGCCAGCAGCCTCCCGTGGGGAGGGGCCAACGTCCTGACTTTC. Translated, it gives CASSLPWGGANVLTF.

This clone was seen more than once but under ten times. The chain combines TRBV19 with TRBJ2-3; TRBD2 aligns across 8 bases. In germline, CDR1 is LNHDA, CDR2 SQIVND (reference sequence). This CDR3 region has 15 residues. J was trimmed by 4 bases and V by 5 bases; bases with no gene match: 8. The CDR3 region is CASSLPAGGSDTQYF. DNA of the CDR3: TGTGCCAGTAGTCTACCTGCGGGGGGCTCAGATACGCAGTATTTT. Using reference TRBV19 and TRBJ2-3 for the parts outside the CDR3, the full variable domain is DGGITQSPKYLFRKEGQNVTLSCEQNLNHDAMYWYRQDPGQGLRLIYYSQIVNDFQKGDIAEGYSVSREKKESFPLTVTSAQKNPTAFYLCASSLPAGGSDTQYFGPGTRLTVL.

The chain recombines TRBV7-8 with TRBJ1-2, with no clear D. The CDR3 length is 13 residues. The germline V gene encodes CDR1 SGHVS and CDR2 FQNEAQ. Trimming removed 5 bases at V and 2 bases at J, with 9 bases between. The CDR3 DNA reads as TGTGCCAGCAGCGACGGGCCAAACTATGGCTACACCTTC. This translates into CASSDGPNYGYTF.

This rearrangement joins TRBV2 to TRBJ2-7, with D unresolved. There are 12 residues in the CDR3. V was pared by 0 bases and J by 6 bases, with 6 bases between. The germline CDR1 and CDR2 sequences are SNHLY and FYNNEI. The CDR3 nucleotides are TGTGCCAGCAGTGAAGCCGGCCCCGAGCAGTACTTC. This sequence encodes CASSEAGPEQYF.

V usage is TRBV16 and J usage is TRBJ1-4; 9 nucleotides agree with TRBD1. CDR1 KGHSY and CDR2 FQNENV come from the germline V gene. J was trimmed by 0 bases and V by 3 bases; bases with no gene match: 5. This CDR3 comprises 17 residues. CDR3: CASSHTGQGSTNEKLFF. The CDR3 DNA sequence: TGTGCCAGCAGCCACACGGGACAGGGCTCAACTAATGAAAAACTGTTTTTT.

This clone was detected once. The V call is TRBV28, the J call TRBJ2-6, with D maybe TRBD2 (6 bases). The CDR3 consists of 16 residues. The V end was cut by 3 bases, the J end by 4 bases, with 13 bases between. The germline gives CDR1 MDHEN, CDR2 SYDVKM. In DNA, the CDR3 is TGTGCCAGCAGTTTGGAGGGACCCCCCGGGGCCAACGTCCTGACTTTC. Translating it yields CASSLEGPPGANVLTF.

Only one count was recorded for this clone. This chain connects TRBV3-1 (or the pseudogene TRBV3-2) to TRBJ1-1; no definite D call. The CDR3 covers 14 residues. Trimming shortened V by 1 base and J by 8 bases, and 14 bases separated the two germline ends. From germline, CDR1 is LGHDT and CDR2 YNNKEL (reference sequence). The CDR3 region is CASSQAGGGLEAFF. The DNA for the CDR3 is TGTGCCAGCAGCCAAGCTGGAGGCGGCCTCGAAGCTTTCTTT.

V usage is TRBV5-4 and J usage is TRBJ2-2; D tentatively reads TRBD1 or TRBD2 (6 bases each). V dropped 3 bases and J dropped 6 bases, with 15 bases sitting between them. The CDR3 is 15 residues long. Germline values: CDR1 SGHNT, CDR2 YYREEE (reference sequence). The CDR3 bases are TGTGCCAGCAGCTGGGGGGCACCGGAGTCCGGGGAGCTGTTTTTT. Amino acids: CASSWGAPESGELFF.

The genes are TRBV5-1 and TRBJ2-2, with D perhaps assigned TRBD1 or TRBD2 (6 bases each). CDR1 is SGHRS and CDR2 is YFSETQ in the germline V gene. The CDR3 length is 17 residues. Trimming removed 4 bases at V and 1 base at J, with 17 bases between. The CDR3 loop reads CASSAWSGGGNTGELFF. As DNA, the CDR3 is TGCGCCAGCAGCGCGTGGTCCGGAGGGGGGAACACCGGGGAGCTGTTTTTT.

The J gene is TRBJ1-2, the V gene TRBV19; no clear D gene. CDR3 length: 13 residues. CDR1 is LNHDA and CDR2 is SQIVND in the germline V gene (reference sequence). The germline V and J ends were trimmed by 6 bases and 4 bases, with 12 bases remaining between them. The CDR3 spells CASRRVSSYGYTF. The CDR3 coding sequence is TGTGCCAGTAGACGCGTCTCTAGCTATGGCTACACCTTC.

V usage is TRBV30 and J usage is TRBJ1-2; unclear D gene. CDR1 and CDR2 (germline): GTSNPN, SVGIG (reference sequence). Trimming removed 4 bases at V and 4 bases at J, with 13 bases between. The CDR3 spans 13 residues. The CDR3 is CAWITPGGYGYTF. The CDR3 DNA reads TGTGCCTGGATTACCCCCGGCGGCTATGGCTACACCTTC.

This sequence joins TRBV5-1 and TRBJ2-6, with unresolved D. Trimming left V 2 bases short and J 0 bases short, with 9 bases between. The CDR3 consists of 16 residues. The germline CDR1 and CDR2 sequences are SGHRS and YFSETQ. The CDR3 here is CASSFYELSGANVLTF. The CDR3 nucleotides read TGCGCCAGCAGCTTCTACGAACTCTCTGGGGCCAACGTCCTGACTTTC.

The chain couples TRBV19 to TRBJ2-5, with TRBD1 identical over 8 bases. The germline CDR1 and CDR2 sequences are LNHDA and SQIVND (reference sequence). This CDR3 spans 14 amino acids. V trimming: 1 base; J trimming: 5 bases; junction bases outside the gene matches: 3. DNA for the CDR3: TGTGCCAGTAGTATAGTGGGACAGGCGGAGACCCAGTACTTC. Translating it yields CASSIVGQAETQYF.

This chain uses TRBV7-2 with TRBJ2-6; 7 nucleotides line up with TRBD2. Losses at the gene ends were 3 bases for V and 0 bases for J; bases not matched to a gene: 2. The CDR3 consists of 16 residues. Germline V gene data show CDR1 as SGHTA and CDR2 as FQGNSA. The CDR3 nucleotides are TGTGCCAGCAGCTTGGGCGGGGGCTCTGGGGCCAACGTCCTGACTTTC. Residues: CASSLGGGSGANVLTF. Filled out from reference TRBV7-2 and TRBJ2-6, the complete variable domain reads GAGVSQSPSNKVTEKGKDVELRCDPISGHTALYWYRQSLGQGLEFLIYFQGNSAPDKSGLPSDRFSAERTGGSVSTLTIQRTQQEDSAVYLCASSLGGGSGANVLTFGAGSRLTVL.

The chain has TRBV6-5 and TRBJ1-2; D unresolved. This CDR3 comprises 12 residues. V lost 5 bases and J lost 7, with 11 bases in between. CDR1 is MNHEY, CDR2 SVGAGI, per germline. Written as DNA, the CDR3 is TGTGCCAGCAGTCGAGATCGACGTGGCTACACCTTC. As protein: CASSRDRRGYTF.

The V and J genes are TRBV10-3 and TRBJ2-1; no reliable D call. The CDR3 is made up of 12 amino acids. The germline gives CDR1 ENHRY, CDR2 SYGVKD. Trimming left V 6 bases short and J 8 bases short, with 11 bases between. As DNA, the CDR3 is TGTGCCATCAGCGGCCCGTCCGATGAGCAGTTCTTC. It specifies CAISGPSDEQFF.

The chain carries TRBV5-4 and TRBJ1-2, with D uncertain. Trimming removed 2 bases at V and 1 base at J, with 6 bases between. The CDR3 contains 13 residues. Germline assignment: CDR1 SGHNT and CDR2 YYREEE (reference sequence). Here the CDR3 reads CASSLHGNYGYTF. The DNA of the CDR3 is TGTGCCAGCAGCTTACACGGTAACTATGGCTACACCTTC.

The chain is built from TRBV2 and TRBJ1-4; D possibly corresponds to TRBD1 (5 bases). Germline V gene sequence: CDR1 SNHLY, CDR2 FYNNEI. CDR3 length equals 14 residues. The V and J ends lost 4 bases and 10 bases respectively, with 16 bases between them. CDR3 sequence (DNA): TGTGCCAGCAGTGGGGACGGCCGGGGGGGAAAACTGTTTTTT. Translated, it gives CASSGDGRGGKLFF. The variable domain in full, completed from reference TRBV2 and TRBJ1-4, reads EPEVTQTPSHQVTQMGQEVILRCVPISNHLYFYWYRQILGQKVEFLVSFYNNEISEKSEIFDDQFSVERPDGSNFTLKIRSTKLEDSAMYFCASSGDGRGGKLFFGSGTQLSVL.